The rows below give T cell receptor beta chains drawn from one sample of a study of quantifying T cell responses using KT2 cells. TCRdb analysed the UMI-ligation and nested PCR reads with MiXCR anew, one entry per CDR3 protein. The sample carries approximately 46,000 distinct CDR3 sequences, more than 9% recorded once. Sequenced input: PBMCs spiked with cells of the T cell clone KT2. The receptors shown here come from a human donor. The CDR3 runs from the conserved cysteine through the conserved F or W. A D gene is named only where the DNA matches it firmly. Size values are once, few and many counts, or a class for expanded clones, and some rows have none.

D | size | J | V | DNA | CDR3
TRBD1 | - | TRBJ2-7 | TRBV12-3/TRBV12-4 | TGTGCCAGCAGTGAGGGGACAGGGGGCGTACTATACGAGCAGTACTTC | CASSEGTGGVLYEQYF
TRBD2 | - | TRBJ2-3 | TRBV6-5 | TGTGCCAGCGGGACTAGCGGGGGGTTTGATACGCAGTATTTT | CASGTSGGFDTQYF
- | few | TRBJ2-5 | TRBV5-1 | TGCGCCAGCAGCTTCACTGTTCGGGAGACCCAGTACTTC | CASSFTVRETQYF
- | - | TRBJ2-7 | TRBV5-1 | TGCGCCAGCGTGACGGGAGAGCAGTACTTC | CASVTGEQYF
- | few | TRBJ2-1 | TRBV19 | TGTGCCGCAGGGGAGAATGAGCAGTTCTTC | CAAGENEQFF
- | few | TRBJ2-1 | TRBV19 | TGTGCCAGTAGTCCAGGGTACAATGAGCAGTTCTTC | CASSPGYNEQFF
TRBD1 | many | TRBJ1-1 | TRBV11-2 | TGTGCCAGCAGCTCGTATCCGGGGGCGGGGACAGAGGGGATGAACACTGAAGCTTTCTTT | CASSSYPGAGTEGMNTEAFF
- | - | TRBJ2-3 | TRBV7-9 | TGTGCCAGCAGCTTAGCTGGAGGGGTCACAGATACGCAGTATTTT | CASSLAGGVTDTQYF
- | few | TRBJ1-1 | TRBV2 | TGTGCCTGGGGGAAGGACAGCGTGAACACTGAAGCTTTCTTT | CAWGKDSVNTEAFF
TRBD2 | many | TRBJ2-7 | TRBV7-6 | TGTGCCAGCAGCTCCCCTACTAGCGGGAGTTTCGACGAGCAGTACTTC | CASSSPTSGSFDEQYF
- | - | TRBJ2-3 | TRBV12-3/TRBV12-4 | TGTGCCAGCAGTTTGTCTCAGGGCCCAGATACGCAGTATTTT | CASSLSQGPDTQYF
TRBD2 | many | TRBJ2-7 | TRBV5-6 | TGTGCCAGCAGCAGACTAACCGGGGACTACGCCTGGAGGGAGCAGTACTTC | CASSRLTGDYAWREQYF
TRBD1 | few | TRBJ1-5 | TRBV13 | TGTGCCAGCAGCTTAGGACAGGGGGTCAATCAGCCCCAGCATTTT | CASSLGQGVNQPQHF
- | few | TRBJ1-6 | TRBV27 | TGTGCCAGCAGTTTAAGTGGCAGATTAAACTATAATTCACCCCTCCACTTT | CASSLSGRLNYNSPLHF
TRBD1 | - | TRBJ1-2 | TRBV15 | TGTGCCACCAGCTCCCGGACAGGGAATATCTATGGCTACACCTTC | CATSSRTGNIYGYTF
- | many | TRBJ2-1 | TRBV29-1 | TGCAGCGTTGAGGGGCAGGGCGGGGTCTACAATGAGCAGTTCTTC | CSVEGQGGVYNEQFF
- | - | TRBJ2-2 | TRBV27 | TGTGCCAGCAGTTCGGGGAGGTCCGGGGAGCTGTTTTTT | CASSSGRSGELFF
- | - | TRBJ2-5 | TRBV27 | TGTGCCAGCAGTTTAGGTAGTCCAGAGACCCAGTACTTC | CASSLGSPETQYF
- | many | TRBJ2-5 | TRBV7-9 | TGTGCCAGCAGCTTAGACAGATCAGAGACCCAGTACTTC | CASSLDRSETQYF
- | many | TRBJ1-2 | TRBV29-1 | TGCAGCGTTCGTGGGACACAGGGCTACACCTTC | CSVRGTQGYTF
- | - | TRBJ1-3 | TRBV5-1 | TGCGCCAGCAGCTTGGCGGGCTCTGGAAACACCATAAATTTT | CASSLAGSGNTINF
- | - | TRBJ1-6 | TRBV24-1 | TGTGCCACCAACAAGGCACATAATCCCTCACCCCTCCACTTT | CATNKAHNPSPLHF
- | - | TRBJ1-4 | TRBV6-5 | TGTGCCAGCAGTTACACGGGACATAGTAATGAAAAACTGTTTTTT | CASSYTGHSNEKLFF
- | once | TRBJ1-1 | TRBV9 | TGTGCCAGCAGCCCAGGATTACAGACAGGAGAGGCTTTCTTT | CASSPGLQTGEAFF
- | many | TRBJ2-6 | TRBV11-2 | TGTGCCAGCAGCTTAAACCATCGAGCCAACGTCCTGACTTTC | CASSLNHRANVLTF
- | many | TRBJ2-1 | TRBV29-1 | TGCAGCATTCGGACAGAGAGCCATGAGCAGTTCTTC | CSIRTESHEQFF
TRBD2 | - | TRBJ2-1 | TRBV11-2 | TGTGCCAGCAGCTTCAACAATGCGGGAGCCAATGAGCAGTTCTTC | CASSFNNAGANEQFF
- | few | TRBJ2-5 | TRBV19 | TGTGCCAGTACCCAGACAGCAGGAGAGACCCAGTACTTC | CASTQTAGETQYF